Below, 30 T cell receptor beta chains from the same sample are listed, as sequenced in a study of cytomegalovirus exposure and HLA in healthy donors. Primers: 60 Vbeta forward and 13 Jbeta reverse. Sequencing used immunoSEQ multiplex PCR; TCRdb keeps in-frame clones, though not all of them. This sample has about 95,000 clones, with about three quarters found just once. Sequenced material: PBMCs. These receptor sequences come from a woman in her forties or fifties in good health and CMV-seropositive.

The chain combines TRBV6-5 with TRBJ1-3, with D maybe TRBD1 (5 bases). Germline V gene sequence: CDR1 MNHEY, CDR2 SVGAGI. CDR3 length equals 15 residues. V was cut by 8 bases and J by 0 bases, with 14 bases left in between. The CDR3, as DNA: TGTGCCAGCGCCTTAGGGGTTCTCTCTGGAAACACCATATATTTT. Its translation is CASALGVLSGNTIYF.

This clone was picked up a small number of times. CDR3 amino acids: CASSPMTGLNTEAFF. The CDR3, as DNA: TGTGCCAGCAGCCCCATGACAGGGCTGAACACTGAAGCTTTCTTT. The chain joins TRBV5-4 to TRBJ1-1; 7 bases match TRBD1. CDR3 length: 15 amino acids. Germline CDR1 SGHNT, CDR2 YYREEE (reference sequence). Unmatched junction bases numbered 6, after V lost 4 bases and J lost 0 bases. The full variable domain, rest sourced from reference TRBV5-4 and TRBJ1-1, is ETGVTQSPTHLIKTRGQQVTLRCSSQSGHNTVSWYQQALGQGPQFIFQYYREEENGRGNFPPRFSGLQFPNYSSELNVNALELDDSALYLCASSPMTGLNTEAFFGQGTRLTVV.

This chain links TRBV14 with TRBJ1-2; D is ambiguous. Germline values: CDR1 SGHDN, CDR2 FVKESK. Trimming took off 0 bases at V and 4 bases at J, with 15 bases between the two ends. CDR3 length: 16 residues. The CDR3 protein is CASSQDRRGVLYGYTF. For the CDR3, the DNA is TGTGCCAGCAGCCAAGATAGGAGAGGAGTTCTCTATGGCTACACCTTC.

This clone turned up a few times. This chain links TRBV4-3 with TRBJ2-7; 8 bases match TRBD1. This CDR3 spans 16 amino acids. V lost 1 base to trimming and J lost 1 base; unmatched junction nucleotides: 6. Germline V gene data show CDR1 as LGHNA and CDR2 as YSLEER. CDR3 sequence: CASSQVPGQASYEQYF. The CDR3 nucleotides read TGCGCCAGCAGCCAAGTTCCGGGACAGGCATCCTACGAGCAGTACTTC.

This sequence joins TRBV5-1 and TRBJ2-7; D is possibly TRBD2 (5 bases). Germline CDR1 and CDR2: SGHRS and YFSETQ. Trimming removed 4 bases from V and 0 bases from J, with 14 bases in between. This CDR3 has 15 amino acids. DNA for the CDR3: TGCGCCAGCAGCCCCAGGACGGGGAGCTCCTACGAGCAGTACTTC. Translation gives CASSPRTGSSYEQYF.

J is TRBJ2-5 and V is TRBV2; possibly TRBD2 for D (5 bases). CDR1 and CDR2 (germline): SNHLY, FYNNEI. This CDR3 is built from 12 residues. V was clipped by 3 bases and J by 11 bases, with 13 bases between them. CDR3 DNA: TGTGCCAGCAGTGAGGGGTACTGGGAGCAGTACTTC. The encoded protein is CASSEGYWEQYF.

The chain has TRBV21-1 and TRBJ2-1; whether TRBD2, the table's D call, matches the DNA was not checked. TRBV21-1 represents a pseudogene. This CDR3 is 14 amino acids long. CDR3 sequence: CATNERKPYNEQFF. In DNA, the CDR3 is TGTGCCACCAACGAGAGGAAACCCTACAATGAGCAGTTCTTC.

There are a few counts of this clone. The DNA for the CDR3 is TGTGCCAGCAGCCCCCCGACTAACAATGAGCAGTTCTTC. Its protein product is CASSPPTNNEQFF. The rearrangement links TRBV7-2 to TRBJ2-1; D is perhaps TRBD2 (5 bases). Looked up from germline, CDR1 is SGHTA and CDR2 is FQGNSA. The V and J ends lost 5 bases and 5 bases respectively, with 10 bases between them. This CDR3 contains 13 residues.

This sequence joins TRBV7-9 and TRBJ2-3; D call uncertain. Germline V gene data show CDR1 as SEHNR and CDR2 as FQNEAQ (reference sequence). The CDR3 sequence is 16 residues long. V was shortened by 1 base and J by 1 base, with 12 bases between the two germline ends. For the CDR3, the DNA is TGTGCCAGCAGCTTAGTATCTGGCGGCGGCACAGATACGCAGTATTTT. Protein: CASSLVSGGGTDTQYF. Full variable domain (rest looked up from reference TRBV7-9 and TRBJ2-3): DTGVSQNPRHKITKRGQNVTFRCDPISEHNRLYWYRQTLGQGPEFLTYFQNEAQLEKSRLLSDRFSAERPKGSFSTLEIQRTEQGDSAMYLCASSLVSGGGTDTQYFGPGTRLTVL.

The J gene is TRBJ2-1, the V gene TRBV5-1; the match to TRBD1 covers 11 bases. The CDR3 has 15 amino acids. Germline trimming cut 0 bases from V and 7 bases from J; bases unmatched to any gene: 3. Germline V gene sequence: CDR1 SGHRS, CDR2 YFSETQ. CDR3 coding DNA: TGCGCCAGCAGCTTGGAGGGGACAGGGGGGAATGAGCAGTTCTTC. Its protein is CASSLEGTGGNEQFF.

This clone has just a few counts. CDR3 in DNA: TGTGCCAGTAGTACTACGGACTGGACAGATACGCAGTATTTT. Its translation is CASSTTDWTDTQYF. V gene TRBV19 combines with J gene TRBJ2-3; D possibly corresponds to TRBD2 (5 bases). Trimming left V 4 bases short and J 3 bases short, with 11 bases between. The CDR3 loop spans 14 amino acids. CDR1 and CDR2 from the germline V gene are LNHDA and SQIVND (reference sequence).

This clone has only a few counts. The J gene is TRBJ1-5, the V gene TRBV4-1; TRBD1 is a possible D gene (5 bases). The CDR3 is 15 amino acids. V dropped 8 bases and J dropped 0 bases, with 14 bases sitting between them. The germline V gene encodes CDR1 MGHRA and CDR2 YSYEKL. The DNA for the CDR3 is TGCGCCAGCCAACCGGGGGTGAATAGCAATCAGCCCCAGCATTTT. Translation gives CASQPGVNSNQPQHF.

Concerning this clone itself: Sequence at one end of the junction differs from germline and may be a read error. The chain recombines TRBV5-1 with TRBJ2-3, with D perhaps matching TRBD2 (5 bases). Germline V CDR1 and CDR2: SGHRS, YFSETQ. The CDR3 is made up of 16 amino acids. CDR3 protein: CASSLGAGSFTNTQYF. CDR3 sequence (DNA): TGCGCCAGCAGCTTGGGGGCGGGTTCCTTCACAAATACGCAGTATTTT.

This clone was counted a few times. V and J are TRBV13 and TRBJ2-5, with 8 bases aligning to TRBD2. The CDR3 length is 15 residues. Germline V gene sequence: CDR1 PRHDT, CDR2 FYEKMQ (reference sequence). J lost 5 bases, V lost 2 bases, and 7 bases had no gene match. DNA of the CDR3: TGTGCCAGCAGCTTAAAGGGAGCGGGGGCGGAGACCCAGTACTTC. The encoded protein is CASSLKGAGAETQYF. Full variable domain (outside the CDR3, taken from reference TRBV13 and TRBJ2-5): AAGVIQSPRHLIKEKRETATLKCYPIPRHDTVYWYQQGPGQDPQFLISFYEKMQSDKGSIPDRFSAQQFSDYHSELNMSSLELGDSALYFCASSLKGAGAETQYFGPGTRLLVL.

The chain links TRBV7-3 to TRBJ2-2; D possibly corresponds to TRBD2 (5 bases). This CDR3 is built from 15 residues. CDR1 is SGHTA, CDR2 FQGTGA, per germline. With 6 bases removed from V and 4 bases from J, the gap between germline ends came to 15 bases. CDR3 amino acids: CASRRTSVVTGELFF. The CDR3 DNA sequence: TGTGCCAGCAGACGGACTTCCGTGGTCACCGGGGAGCTGTTTTTT.

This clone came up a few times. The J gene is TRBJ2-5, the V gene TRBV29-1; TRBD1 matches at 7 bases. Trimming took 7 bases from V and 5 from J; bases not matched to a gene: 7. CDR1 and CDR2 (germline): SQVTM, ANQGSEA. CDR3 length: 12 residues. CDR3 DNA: TGCAGCGGGTACAGGGGAATGGAGACCCAGTACTTC. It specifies CSGYRGMETQYF.

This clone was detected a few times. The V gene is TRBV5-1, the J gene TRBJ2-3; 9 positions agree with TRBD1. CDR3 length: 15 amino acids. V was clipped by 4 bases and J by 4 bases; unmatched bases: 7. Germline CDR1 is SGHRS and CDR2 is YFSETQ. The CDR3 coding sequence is TGCGCCAGCAGCCGACAGGGGGATGCCCCAGATACGCAGTATTTT. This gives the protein CASSRQGDAPDTQYF. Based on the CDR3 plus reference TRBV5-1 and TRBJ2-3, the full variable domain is KAGVTQTPRYLIKTRGQQVTLSCSPISGHRSVSWYQQTPGQGLQFLFEYFSETQRNKGNFPGRFSGRQFSNSRSEMNVSTLELGDSALYLCASSRQGDAPDTQYFGPGTRLTVL.

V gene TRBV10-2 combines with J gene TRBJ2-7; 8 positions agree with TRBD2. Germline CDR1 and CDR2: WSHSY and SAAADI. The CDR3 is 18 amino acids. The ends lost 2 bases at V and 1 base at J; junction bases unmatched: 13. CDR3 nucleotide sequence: TGCGCCAGCAGTGAGGGGGGACTAGATAACAACGCGTCCTACGAGCAGTACTTC. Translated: CASSEGGLDNNASYEQYF.

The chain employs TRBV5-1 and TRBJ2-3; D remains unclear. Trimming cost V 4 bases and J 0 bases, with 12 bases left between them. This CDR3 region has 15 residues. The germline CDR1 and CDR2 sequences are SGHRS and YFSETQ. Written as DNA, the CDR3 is TGCGCCAGCAGCCATGAAGCGAGAAGCACAGATACGCAGTATTTT. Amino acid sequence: CASSHEARSTDTQYF.

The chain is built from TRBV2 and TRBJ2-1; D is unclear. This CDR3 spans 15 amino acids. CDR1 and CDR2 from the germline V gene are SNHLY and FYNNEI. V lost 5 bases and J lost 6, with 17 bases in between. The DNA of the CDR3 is TGTGCCAGCAGTCCCGACTCGCTTCGCCCCAATGAGCAGTTCTTC. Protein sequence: CASSPDSLRPNEQFF.

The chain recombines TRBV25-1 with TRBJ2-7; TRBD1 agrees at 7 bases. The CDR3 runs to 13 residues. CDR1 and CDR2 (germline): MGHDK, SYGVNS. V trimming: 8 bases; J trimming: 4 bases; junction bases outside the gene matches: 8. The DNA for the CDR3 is TGTGCCAGCGGGACAGAACCTTTATACGAGCAGTACTTC. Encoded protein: CASGTEPLYEQYF.

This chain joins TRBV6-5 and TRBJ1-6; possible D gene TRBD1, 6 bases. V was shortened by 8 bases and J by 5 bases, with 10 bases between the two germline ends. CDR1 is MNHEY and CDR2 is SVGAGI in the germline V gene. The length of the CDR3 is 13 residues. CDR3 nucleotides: TGTGCCAGCTCCGGGACACATAATTCACCCCTCCACTTT. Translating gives CASSGTHNSPLHF.

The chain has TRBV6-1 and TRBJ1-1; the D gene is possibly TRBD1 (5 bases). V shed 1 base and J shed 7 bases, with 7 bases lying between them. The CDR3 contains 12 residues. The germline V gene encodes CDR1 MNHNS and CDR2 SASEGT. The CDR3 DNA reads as TGTGCCAGCAGTGAAGAGGGGTTTGAAGCTTTCTTT. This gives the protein CASSEEGFEAFF.

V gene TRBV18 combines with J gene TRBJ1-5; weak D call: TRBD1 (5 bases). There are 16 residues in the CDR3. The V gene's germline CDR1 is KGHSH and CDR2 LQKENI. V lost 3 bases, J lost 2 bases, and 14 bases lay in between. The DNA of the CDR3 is TGTGCCAGCTCACCGGTGGCAGGAGGGGGCAATCAGCCCCAGCATTTT. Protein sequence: CASSPVAGGGNQPQHF.

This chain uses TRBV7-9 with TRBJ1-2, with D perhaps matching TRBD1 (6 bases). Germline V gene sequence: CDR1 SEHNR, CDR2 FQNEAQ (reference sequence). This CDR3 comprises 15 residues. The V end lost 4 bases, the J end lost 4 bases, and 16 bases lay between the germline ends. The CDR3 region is CASSSLGGQAYGYTF. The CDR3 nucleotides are TGTGCCAGCAGCTCCCTAGGGGGACAAGCCTATGGCTACACCTTC. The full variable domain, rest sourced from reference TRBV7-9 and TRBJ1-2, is DTGVSQNPRHKITKRGQNVTFRCDPISEHNRLYWYRQTLGQGPEFLTYFQNEAQLEKSRLLSDRFSAERPKGSFSTLEIQRTEQGDSAMYLCASSSLGGQAYGYTFGSGTRLTVV.

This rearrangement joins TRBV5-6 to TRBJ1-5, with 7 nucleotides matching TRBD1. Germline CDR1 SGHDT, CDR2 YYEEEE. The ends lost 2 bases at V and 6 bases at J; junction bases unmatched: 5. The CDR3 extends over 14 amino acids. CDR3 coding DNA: TGTGCCAGCAGCTTAGGGGGCGCGGGTCAGCCCCAGCATTTT. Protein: CASSLGGAGQPQHF. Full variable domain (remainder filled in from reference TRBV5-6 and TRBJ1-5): DAGVTQSPTHLIKTRGQQVTLRCSPKSGHDTVSWYQQALGQGPQFIFQYYEEEERQRGNFPDRFSGHQFPNYSSELNVNALLLGDSALYLCASSLGGAGQPQHFGDGTRLSIL.

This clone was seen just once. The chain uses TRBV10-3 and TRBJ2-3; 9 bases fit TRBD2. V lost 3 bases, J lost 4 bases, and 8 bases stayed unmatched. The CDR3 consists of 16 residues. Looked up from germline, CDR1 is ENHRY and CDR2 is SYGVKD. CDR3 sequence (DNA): TGTGCCATCAGTGAAGGGCTAGCGGGAATCTCAGATACGCAGTATTTT. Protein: CAISEGLAGISDTQYF.

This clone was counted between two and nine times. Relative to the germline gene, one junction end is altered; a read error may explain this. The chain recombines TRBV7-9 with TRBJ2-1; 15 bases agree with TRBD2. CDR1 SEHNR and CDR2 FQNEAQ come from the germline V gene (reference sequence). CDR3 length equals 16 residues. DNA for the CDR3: TGTTCCAGCAGCTCTAGGACTAGCGGGAGGGCCCTTGAGCAGTTCTTC. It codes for CSSSSRTSGRALEQFF.

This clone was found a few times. CDR3 nucleotide sequence: TGTGCCAGTAGTACCCAACCGGGACAGGGGGGCTACGAGCAGTACTTC. This codes for CASSTQPGQGGYEQYF. V gene TRBV19 combines with J gene TRBJ2-7, with 11 bases lining up with TRBD1. Germline values: CDR1 LNHDA, CDR2 SQIVND (reference sequence). The junction had 8 bases not matched to a gene; V was cut back by 4 bases and J by 3 bases. CDR3 length: 16 amino acids.

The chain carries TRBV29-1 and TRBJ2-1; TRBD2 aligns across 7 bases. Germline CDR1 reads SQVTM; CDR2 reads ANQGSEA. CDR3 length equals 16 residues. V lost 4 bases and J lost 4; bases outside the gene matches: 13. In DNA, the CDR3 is TGCAGCGTTGTCGGCGGGGCGGGAGTGATGTACAATGAGCAGTTCTTC. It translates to CSVVGGAGVMYNEQFF.